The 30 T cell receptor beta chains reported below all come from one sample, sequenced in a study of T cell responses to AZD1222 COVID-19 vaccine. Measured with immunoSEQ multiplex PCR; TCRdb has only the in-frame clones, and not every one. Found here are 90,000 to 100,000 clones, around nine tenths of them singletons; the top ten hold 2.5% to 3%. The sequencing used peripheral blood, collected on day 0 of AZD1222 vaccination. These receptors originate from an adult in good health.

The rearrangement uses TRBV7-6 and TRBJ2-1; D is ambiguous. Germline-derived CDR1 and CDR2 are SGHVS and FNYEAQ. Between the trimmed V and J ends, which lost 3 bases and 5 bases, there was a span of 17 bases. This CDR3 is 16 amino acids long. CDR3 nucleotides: TGTGCCAGCAGCTTCTCTGGGGTTACGATCCACAATGAGCAGTTCTTC. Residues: CASSFSGVTIHNEQFF. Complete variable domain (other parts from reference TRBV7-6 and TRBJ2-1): GAGVSQSPRYKVTKRGQDVALRCDPISGHVSLYWYRQALGQGPEFLTYFNYEAQQDKSGLPNDRFSAERPEGSISTLTIQRTEQRDSAMYRCASSFSGVTIHNEQFFGPGTRLTVL.

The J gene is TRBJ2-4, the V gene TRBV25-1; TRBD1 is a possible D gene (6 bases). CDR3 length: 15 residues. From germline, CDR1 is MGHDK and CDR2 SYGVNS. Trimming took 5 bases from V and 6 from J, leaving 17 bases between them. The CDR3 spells CASSSLRGQTNIQYF. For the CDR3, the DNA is TGTGCCAGCAGTTCACTTCGGGGACAAACAAACATTCAGTACTTC.

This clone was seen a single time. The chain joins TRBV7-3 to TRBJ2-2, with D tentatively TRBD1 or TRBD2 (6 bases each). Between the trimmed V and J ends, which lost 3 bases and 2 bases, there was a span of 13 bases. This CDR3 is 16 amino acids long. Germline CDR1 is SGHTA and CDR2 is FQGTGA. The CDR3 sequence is CASSLSGGYNTGELFF. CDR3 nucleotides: TGTGCCAGCAGCTTGTCCGGGGGCTATAACACCGGGGAGCTGTTTTTT.

CDR3 loop: CASSYAQTGGVHEAFF. The CDR3 nucleotides read TGTGCCAGCAGTTACGCACAGACAGGGGGCGTGCATGAAGCTTTCTTT. The gene calls are TRBV6-2 or TRBV6-3 and TRBJ1-1; 10 bases line up with TRBD1. With V trimmed by 2 bases and J by 7 bases, 10 bases remained unmatched. Germline V CDR1 and CDR2: MNHEY, SVGEGT. The CDR3 spans 16 residues.

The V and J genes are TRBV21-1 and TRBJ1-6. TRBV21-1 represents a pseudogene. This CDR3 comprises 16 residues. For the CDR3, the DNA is TGTGCCAGCAGCAAAGGTGCCGGGACTAATAATTCACCCCTCCACTTT. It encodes CASSKGAGTNNSPLHF.

The CDR3 nucleotides are TGTGCCAGCAGTATCTTGAGCCGGGACAGGGCAATGGGCTACACCTTC. This codes for CASSILSRDRAMGYTF. The chain combines TRBV28 with TRBJ1-2, with 9 bases identical to TRBD1. The CDR3 runs 16 residues. The V segment lost 5 bases and the J segment 8 bases; nucleotides outside the gene matches: 15. Germline V lookup: CDR1 MDHEN, CDR2 SYDVKM.

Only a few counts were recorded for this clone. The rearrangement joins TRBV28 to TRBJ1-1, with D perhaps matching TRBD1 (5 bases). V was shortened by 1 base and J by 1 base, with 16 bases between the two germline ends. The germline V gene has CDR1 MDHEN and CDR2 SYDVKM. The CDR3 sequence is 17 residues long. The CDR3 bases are TGTGCCAGCAGTTTATCAGGATTCGGCAGGGCGAACACTGAAGCTTTCTTT. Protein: CASSLSGFGRANTEAFF.

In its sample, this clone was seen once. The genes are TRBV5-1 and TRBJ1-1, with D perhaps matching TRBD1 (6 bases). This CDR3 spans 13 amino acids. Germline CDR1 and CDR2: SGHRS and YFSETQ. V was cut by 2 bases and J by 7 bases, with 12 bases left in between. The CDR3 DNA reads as TGCGCCAGCAGCTTTACCGGGACAAGTGAAGCTTTCTTT. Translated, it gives CASSFTGTSEAFF.

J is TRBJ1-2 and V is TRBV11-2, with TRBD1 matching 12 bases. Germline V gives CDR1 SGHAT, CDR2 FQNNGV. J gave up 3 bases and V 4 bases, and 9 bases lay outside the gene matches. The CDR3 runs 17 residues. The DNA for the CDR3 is TGTGCCAGCAGCTCCCGGGACAGGGGGCGGATTGACTATGGCTACACCTTC. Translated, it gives CASSSRDRGRIDYGYTF.

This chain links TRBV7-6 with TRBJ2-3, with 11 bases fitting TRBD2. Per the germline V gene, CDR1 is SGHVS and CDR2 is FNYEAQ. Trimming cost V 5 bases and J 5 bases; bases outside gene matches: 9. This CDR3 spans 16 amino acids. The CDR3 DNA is TGTGCCAGCAGCGGGGGTCTAGCGGGAGGTATAGATACGCAGTATTTT. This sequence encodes CASSGGLAGGIDTQYF.

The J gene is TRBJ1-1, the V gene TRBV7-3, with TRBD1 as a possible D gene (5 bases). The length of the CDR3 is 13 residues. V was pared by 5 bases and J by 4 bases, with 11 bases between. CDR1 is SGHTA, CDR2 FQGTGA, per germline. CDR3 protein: CASSEVGGTEAFF. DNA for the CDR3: TGTGCCAGCAGCGAAGTGGGGGGCACTGAAGCTTTCTTT.

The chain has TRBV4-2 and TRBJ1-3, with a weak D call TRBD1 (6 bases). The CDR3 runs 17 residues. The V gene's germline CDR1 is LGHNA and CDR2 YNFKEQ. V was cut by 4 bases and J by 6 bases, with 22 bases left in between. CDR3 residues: CASSPKANRDYENTIYF. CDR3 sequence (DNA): TGTGCCAGCAGCCCAAAAGCCAACAGGGATTATGAAAACACCATATATTTT.

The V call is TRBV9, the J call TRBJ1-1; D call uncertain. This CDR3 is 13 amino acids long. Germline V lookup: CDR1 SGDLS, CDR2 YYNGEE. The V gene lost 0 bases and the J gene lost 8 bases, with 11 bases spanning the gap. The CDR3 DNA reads TGTGCCAGCAGCGTAGACCCCGATGGCGAAGCTTTCTTT. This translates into CASSVDPDGEAFF. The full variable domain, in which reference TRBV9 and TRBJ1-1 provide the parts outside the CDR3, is DSGVTQTPKHLITATGQRVTLRCSPRSGDLSVYWYQQSLDQGLQFLIQYYNGEERAKGNILERFSAQQFPDLHSELNLSSLELGDSALYFCASSVDPDGEAFFGQGTRLTVV.

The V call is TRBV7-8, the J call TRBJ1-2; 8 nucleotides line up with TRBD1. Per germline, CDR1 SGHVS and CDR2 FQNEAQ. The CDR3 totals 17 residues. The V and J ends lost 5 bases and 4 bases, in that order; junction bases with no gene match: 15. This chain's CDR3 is CASSTGQGSRTIYGYTF. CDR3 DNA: TGTGCCAGCAGCACAGGACAGGGATCTCGAACTATCTATGGCTACACCTTC.

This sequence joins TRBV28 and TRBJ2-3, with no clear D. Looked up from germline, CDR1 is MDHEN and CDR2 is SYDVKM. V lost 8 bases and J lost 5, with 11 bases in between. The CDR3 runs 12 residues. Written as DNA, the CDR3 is TGTGCCAGCGGAGATCTGATAGATACGCAGTATTTT. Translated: CASGDLIDTQYF. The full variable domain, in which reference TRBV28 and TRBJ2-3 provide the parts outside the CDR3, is DVKVTQSSRYLVKRTGEKVFLECVQDMDHENMFWYRQDPGLGLRLIYFSYDVKMKEKGDIPEGYSVSREKKERFSLILESASTNQTSMYLCASGDLIDTQYFGPGTRLTVL.

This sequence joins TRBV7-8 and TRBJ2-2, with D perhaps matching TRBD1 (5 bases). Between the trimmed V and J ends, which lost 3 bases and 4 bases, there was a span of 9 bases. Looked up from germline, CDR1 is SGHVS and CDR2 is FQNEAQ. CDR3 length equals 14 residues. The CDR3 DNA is TGTGCCAGCAGCTTGAGTCAGGGCACCGGGGAGCTGTTTTTT. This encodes CASSLSQGTGELFF.

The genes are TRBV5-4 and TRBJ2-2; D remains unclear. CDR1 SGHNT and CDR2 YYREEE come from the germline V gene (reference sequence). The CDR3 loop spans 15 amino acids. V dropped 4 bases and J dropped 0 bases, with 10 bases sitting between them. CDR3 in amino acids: CASSPRTTNTGELFF. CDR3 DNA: TGTGCCAGCAGCCCGAGAACTACGAACACCGGGGAGCTGTTTTTT.

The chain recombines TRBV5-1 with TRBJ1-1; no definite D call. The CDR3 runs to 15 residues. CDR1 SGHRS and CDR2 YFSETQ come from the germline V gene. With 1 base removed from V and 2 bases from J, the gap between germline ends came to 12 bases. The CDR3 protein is CASSLRSGLNTEAFF. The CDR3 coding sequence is TGCGCCAGCAGCTTGAGGTCGGGATTAAACACTGAAGCTTTCTTT.

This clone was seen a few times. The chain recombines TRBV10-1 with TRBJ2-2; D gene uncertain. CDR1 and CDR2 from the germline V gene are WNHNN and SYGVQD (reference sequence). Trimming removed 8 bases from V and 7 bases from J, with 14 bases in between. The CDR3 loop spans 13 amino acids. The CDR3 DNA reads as TGCGCCAGCTGCTCGGTGGCTGGCGGGGAGCTGTTTTTT. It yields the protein CASCSVAGGELFF.

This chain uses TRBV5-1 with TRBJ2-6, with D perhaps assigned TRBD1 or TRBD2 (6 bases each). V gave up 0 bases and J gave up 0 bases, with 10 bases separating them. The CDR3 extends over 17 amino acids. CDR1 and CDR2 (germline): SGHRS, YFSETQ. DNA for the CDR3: TGCGCCAGCAGCTTGGAGGGGGGCGGCTCTGGGGCCAACGTCCTGACTTTC. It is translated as CASSLEGGGSGANVLTF.

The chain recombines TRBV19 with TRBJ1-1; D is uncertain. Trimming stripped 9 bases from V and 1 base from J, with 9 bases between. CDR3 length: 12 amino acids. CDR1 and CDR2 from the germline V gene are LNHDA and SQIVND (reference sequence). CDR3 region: CASLLGNTEAFF. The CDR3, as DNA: TGTGCCAGCCTTTTGGGGAACACTGAAGCTTTCTTT.

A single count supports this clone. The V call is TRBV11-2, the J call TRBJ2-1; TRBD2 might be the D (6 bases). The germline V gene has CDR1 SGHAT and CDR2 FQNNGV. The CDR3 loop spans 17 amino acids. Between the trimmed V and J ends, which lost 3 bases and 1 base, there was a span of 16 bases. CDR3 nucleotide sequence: TGTGCCAGCAGCTTTGGGAAAGCGGGCGAATCCTACAATGAGCAGTTCTTC. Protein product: CASSFGKAGESYNEQFF.

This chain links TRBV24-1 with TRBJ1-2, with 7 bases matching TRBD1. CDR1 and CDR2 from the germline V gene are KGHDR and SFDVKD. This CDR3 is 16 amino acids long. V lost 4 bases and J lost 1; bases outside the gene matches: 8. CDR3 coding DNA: TGTGCCACCAGTGACCCTAATCGGGACAGTAACTATGGCTACACCTTC. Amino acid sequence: CATSDPNRDSNYGYTF.

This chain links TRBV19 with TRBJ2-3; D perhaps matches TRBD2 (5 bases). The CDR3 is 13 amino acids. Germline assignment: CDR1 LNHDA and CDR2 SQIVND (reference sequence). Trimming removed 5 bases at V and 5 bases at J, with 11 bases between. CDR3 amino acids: CASSPLGRDTQYF. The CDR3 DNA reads TGTGCCAGTAGTCCGTTGGGGAGAGATACGCAGTATTTT.

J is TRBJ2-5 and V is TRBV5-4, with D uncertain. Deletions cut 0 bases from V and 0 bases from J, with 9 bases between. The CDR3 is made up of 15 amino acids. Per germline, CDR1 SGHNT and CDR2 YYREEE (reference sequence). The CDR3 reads CASSLGLGYQETQYF. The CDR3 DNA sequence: TGTGCCAGCAGCTTGGGTCTCGGGTACCAAGAGACCCAGTACTTC.

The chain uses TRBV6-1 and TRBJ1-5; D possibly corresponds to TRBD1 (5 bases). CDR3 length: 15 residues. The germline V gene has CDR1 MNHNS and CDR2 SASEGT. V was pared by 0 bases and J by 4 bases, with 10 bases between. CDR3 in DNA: TGTGCCAGCAGTGAAGCGCTTCAGGGAAATCAGCCCCAGCATTTT. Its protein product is CASSEALQGNQPQHF.

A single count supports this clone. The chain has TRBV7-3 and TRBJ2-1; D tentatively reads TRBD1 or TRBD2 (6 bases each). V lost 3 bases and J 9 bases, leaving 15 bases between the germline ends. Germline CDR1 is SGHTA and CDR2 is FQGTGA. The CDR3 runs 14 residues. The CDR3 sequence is CASSFKGVEGEQFF. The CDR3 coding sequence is TGTGCCAGCAGCTTCAAGGGGGTGGAGGGTGAGCAGTTCTTC.

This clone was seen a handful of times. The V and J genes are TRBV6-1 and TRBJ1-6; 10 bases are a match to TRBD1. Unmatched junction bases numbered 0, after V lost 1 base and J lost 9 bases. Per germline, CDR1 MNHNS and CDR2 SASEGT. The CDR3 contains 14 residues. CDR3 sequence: CASSEGTGGSPLHF. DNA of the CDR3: TGTGCCAGCAGTGAAGGGACAGGGGGTTCACCCCTCCACTTT.

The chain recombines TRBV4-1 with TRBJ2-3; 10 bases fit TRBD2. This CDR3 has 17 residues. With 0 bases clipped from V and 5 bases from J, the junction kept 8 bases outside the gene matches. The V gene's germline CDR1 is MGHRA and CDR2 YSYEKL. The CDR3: CASSQDGAGGPGDTQYF. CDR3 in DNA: TGCGCCAGCAGCCAAGATGGAGCGGGAGGGCCAGGAGATACGCAGTATTTT.

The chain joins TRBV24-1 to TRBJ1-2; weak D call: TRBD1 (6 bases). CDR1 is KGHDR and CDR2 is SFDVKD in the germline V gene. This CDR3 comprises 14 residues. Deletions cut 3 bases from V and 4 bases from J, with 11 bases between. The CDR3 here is CATSDGAGVYGYTF. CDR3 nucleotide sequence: TGTGCCACCAGTGATGGGGCAGGGGTCTATGGCTACACCTTC.